This record looks at one TCR beta chain sequence and its context. This sample is drawn from a study of T cell changes during pregnancy in multiple sclerosis. CDR1 is SGHRS, CDR2 YFSETQ, per germline. The CDR3 extends over 17 amino acids. J gave up 3 bases and V 0 bases, and 7 bases lay outside the gene matches. The protocol was immunoSEQ multiplex PCR, while the TCRdb copy is restricted to in-frame clones and leaves out a portion. The sample has some 64,000 clones, 70% to 90% seen once; the top ten hold roughly 0.89%. Sequenced material: peripheral blood, taken in the first trimester of pregnancy. The rearrangement uses TRBV5-1 and TRBJ2-2, with 8 bases aligning to TRBD1. The TCR sequence derives from a female donor in good health, enrolled as a control in a pregnancy study. CDR3 sequence: CASSLEAGGLDTGELFF. The CDR3 DNA reads TGCGCCAGCAGCTTGGAAGCAGGGGGCTTAGACACCGGGGAGCTGTTTTTT.